This T cell receptor beta chain was observed in a study of T cell responses to AZD1222 COVID-19 vaccine. About the research overall: Doses given second, at about 4 or about 12 weeks, were pooled. Findings and limits, study-wide: Mapped onto spike, vaccine-associated CD4 TCRs spanned it and were dominant at 160-218 and 743-854.

A remark on this clone: The target antigen is unknown.

The length of the CDR3 is 14 residues. With V trimmed by 5 bases and J by 10 bases, 9 bases remained unmatched. Germline CDR1 and CDR2: MNHEY and SMNVEV (reference sequence). Using immunoSEQ multiplex PCR, the repertoire was profiled, and TCRdb retains in-frame clones only, with some absent. The table has fewer than 130,000 clones, roughly four fifths seen once; the top ten hold about 4.5%. This clonotype was obtained from an adult in good health. The material sequenced was peripheral blood, taken on day 0 of AZD1222 vaccination. The genes are TRBV27 and TRBJ2-5; 11 bases fit TRBD2. The CDR3 reads CASSPTSGGSGQYF. The CDR3 coding sequence is TGTGCCAGCAGTCCCACTAGCGGGGGCTCTGGCCAGTACTTC.